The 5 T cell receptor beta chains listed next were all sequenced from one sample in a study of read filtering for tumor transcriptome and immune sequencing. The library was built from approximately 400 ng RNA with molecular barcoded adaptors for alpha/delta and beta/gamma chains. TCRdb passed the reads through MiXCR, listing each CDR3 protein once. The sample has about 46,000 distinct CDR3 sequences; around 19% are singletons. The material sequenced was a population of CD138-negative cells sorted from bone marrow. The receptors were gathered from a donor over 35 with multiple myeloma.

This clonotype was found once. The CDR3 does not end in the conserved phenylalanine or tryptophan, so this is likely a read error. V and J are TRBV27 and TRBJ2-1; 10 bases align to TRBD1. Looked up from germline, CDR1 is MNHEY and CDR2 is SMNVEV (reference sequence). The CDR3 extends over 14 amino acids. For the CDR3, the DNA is TGTGCCAGCAGCGTGGACAGGGGGGTCAATGGGCAGTTCCTC. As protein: CASSVDRGVNGQFL.

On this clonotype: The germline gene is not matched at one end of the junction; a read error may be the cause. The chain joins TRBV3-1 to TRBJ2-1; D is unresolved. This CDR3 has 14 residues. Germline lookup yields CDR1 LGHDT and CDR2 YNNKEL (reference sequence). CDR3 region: CASSRLGSYNKQFF. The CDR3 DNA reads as TGTGCCAGCAGCCGCCTAGGATCCTACAATAAGCAGTTCTTC.

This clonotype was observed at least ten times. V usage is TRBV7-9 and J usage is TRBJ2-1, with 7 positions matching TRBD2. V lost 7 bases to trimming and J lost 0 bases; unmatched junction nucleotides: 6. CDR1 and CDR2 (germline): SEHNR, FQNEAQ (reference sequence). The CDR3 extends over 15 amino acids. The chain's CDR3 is CASKSERGSYNEQFF. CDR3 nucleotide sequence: TGTGCCAGCAAATCCGAGCGGGGCTCCTACAATGAGCAGTTCTTC.

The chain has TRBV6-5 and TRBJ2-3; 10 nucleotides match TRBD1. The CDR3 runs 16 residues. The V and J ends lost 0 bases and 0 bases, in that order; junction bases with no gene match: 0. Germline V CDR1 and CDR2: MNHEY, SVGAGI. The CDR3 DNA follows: TGTGCCAGCAGTTACTCGGGACAGGGGAGCACAGATACGCAGTATTTT. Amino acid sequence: CASSYSGQGSTDTQYF.

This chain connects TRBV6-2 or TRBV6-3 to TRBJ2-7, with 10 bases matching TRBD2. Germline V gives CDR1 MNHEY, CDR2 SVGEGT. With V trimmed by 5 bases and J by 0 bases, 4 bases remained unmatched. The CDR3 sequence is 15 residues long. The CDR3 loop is CASSVTSGFSYEQYF. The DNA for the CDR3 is TGTGCCAGCAGTGTGACTAGCGGGTTCTCCTACGAGCAGTACTTC.